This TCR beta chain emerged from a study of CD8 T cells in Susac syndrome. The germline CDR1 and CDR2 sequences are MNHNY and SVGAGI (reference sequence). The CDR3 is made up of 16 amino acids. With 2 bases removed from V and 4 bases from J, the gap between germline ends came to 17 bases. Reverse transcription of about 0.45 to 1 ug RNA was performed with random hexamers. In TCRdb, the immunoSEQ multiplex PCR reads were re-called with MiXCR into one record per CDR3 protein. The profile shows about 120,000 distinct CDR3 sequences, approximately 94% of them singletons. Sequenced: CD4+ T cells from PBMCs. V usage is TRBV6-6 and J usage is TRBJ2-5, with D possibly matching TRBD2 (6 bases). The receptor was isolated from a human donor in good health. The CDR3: CASSYDPRRGRETQYF. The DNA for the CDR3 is TGTGCCAGCAGTTACGACCCGCGGAGGGGTCGAGAGACCCAGTACTTC.